A single sample is the source of the 21 T cell receptor beta chains below, sequenced in a study of OX40 agonist ivuxolimab in advanced cancers. Sequenced by immunoSEQ multiplex PCR; TCRdb stores in-frame clones only, minus some. The table shows under 60,000 clones, with around 89% occurring only once. This specimen consisted of CD4+ or CD8+ T cells sorted from blood, obtained in a trial of the OX40 agonist ivuxolimab. The receptors were gathered from an adult with an advanced solid tumor such as melanoma, head and neck, liver or kidney cancer.

This clone appeared a single time. The V gene is TRBV5-4, the J gene TRBJ2-7, with D perhaps TRBD2 (5 bases). CDR3 length: 14 amino acids. Trimming removed 9 bases at V and 0 bases at J, with 16 bases between. Germline CDR1 reads SGHNT; CDR2 reads YYREEE (reference sequence). CDR3 sequence: CATRTEASSYEQYF. In nucleotides, the CDR3 is TGTGCCACTAGGACGGAGGCGAGCTCCTACGAGCAGTACTTC.

This chain connects TRBV27 to TRBJ1-5, with a weak D call TRBD1 (6 bases). CDR1 and CDR2 (germline): MNHEY, SMNVEV (reference sequence). V was pared by 2 bases and J by 5 bases, with 22 bases between. The CDR3 sequence is 18 residues long. The chain's CDR3 is CASSLNPRGRGRHQPQHF. In nucleotides, the CDR3 is TGTGCCAGCAGTTTAAACCCCCGAGGCAGGGGTAGGCATCAGCCCCAGCATTTT.

The CDR3 bases are TGTGCCAGCAGTTTTCAGGGGAAGAATGAAAAACTGTTTTTT. Amino acid sequence: CASSFQGKNEKLFF. The chain combines TRBV27 with TRBJ1-4, with a tentative D call TRBD1 (6 bases). The ends were cut back, 3 bases at V and 5 bases at J, with 10 bases in the middle. Germline V lookup: CDR1 MNHEY, CDR2 SMNVEV (reference sequence). The CDR3 extends over 14 amino acids. The whole variable domain, filled in from reference TRBV27 and TRBJ1-4, reads EAQVTQNPRYLITVTGKKLTVTCSQNMNHEYMSWYRQDPGLGLRQIYYSMNVEVTDKGDVPEGYKVSRKEKRNFPLILESPSPNQTSLYFCASSFQGKNEKLFFGSGTQLSVL.

The DNA of the CDR3 is TGTGCCAGTAGTATTCTTCCGGACAGCCAGGGTCACTATGGCTACACCTTC. It translates to CASSILPDSQGHYGYTF. This chain links TRBV19 with TRBJ1-2; tentative D call: TRBD1 (6 bases). CDR1 is LNHDA and CDR2 is SQIVND in the germline V gene (reference sequence). Trimming stripped 3 bases from V and 3 bases from J, with 20 bases between. The CDR3 sequence is 17 residues long.

As for this clone: The sample contains more than one DNA sequence encoding this CDR3. The chain carries TRBV14 and TRBJ1-1, with D maybe TRBD1 (5 bases). This CDR3 region has 14 residues. CDR1 is SGHDN and CDR2 is FVKESK in the germline V gene. The ends were cut back, 1 base at V and 0 bases at J, with 6 bases in the middle. DNA for the CDR3: TGTGCCAGCAGCCAAGCAGGGATGAACACTGAAGCTTTCTTT. It specifies CASSQAGMNTEAFF. The complete variable domain, with remaining parts taken from reference TRBV14 and TRBJ1-1, reads EAGVTQFPSHSVIEKGQTVTLRCDPISGHDNLYWYRRVMGKEIKFLLHFVKESKQDESGMPNNRFLAERTGGTYSTLKVQPAELEDSGVYFCASSQAGMNTEAFFGQGTRLTVV.

The rearrangement uses TRBV6-5 and TRBJ2-1; perhaps TRBD1 as D (5 bases). Germline V lookup: CDR1 MNHEY, CDR2 SVGAGI. V lost 5 bases and J lost 8, with 13 bases in between. The CDR3 runs 13 residues. The chain's CDR3 is CASSRVQGDEQFF. The CDR3 DNA sequence: TGTGCCAGCAGTCGGGTTCAGGGCGATGAGCAGTTCTTC.

V and J are TRBV28 and TRBJ2-2; the match to TRBD1 covers 9 bases. The CDR3 runs to 14 residues. Germline V lookup: CDR1 MDHEN, CDR2 SYDVKM. The junction had 3 bases not matched to a gene; V was cut back by 6 bases and J by 4 bases. The CDR3 here is CASRTGGSTGELFF. The CDR3 nucleotides read TGTGCCAGCAGGACAGGGGGAAGCACCGGGGAGCTGTTTTTT.

This clone has only one observation. The genes are TRBV5-1 and TRBJ2-6, with D possibly TRBD2 on 7 matching bases. This CDR3 region has 17 residues. Germline V gene data show CDR1 as SGHRS and CDR2 as YFSETQ. V lost 3 bases and J lost 1, with 14 bases in between. The CDR3: CASSSPRGLSGANVLTF. CDR3 DNA sequence: TGCGCCAGCAGCTCTCCGCGGGGGCTGTCTGGGGCCAACGTCCTGACTTTC.

The V call is TRBV5-1, the J call TRBJ2-1; the D gene is possibly TRBD2 (6 bases). Trimming stripped 5 bases from V and 6 bases from J, with 15 bases between. CDR1 and CDR2 (germline): SGHRS, YFSETQ. The CDR3 has 14 amino acids. CDR3 nucleotides: TGCGCCAGCAGTCGCAGACTAGAATCCAATGAGCAGTTCTTC. Its protein product is CASSRRLESNEQFF.

This clone was detected once. J is TRBJ2-1 and V is TRBV18; 9 bases fit TRBD2. The junction had 12 bases not matched to a gene; V was cut back by 6 bases and J by 9 bases. The CDR3 sequence is 15 residues long. Germline V CDR1 and CDR2: KGHSH, LQKENI. The CDR3 reads CASSLPSSGNSEQFF. The CDR3 nucleotides are TGTGCCAGCTCTCTACCCTCTAGCGGGAATAGTGAGCAGTTCTTC.

The gene calls are TRBV15 and TRBJ1-5, with 8 bases fitting TRBD1. CDR3 length: 15 residues. Germline V CDR1 and CDR2: LNHNV, YYDKDF (reference sequence). J lost 3 bases, V lost 3 bases, and 4 bases had no gene match. CDR3 loop: CATSRGQVINQPQHF. In nucleotides, the CDR3 is TGTGCCACCAGCAGGGGACAGGTAATCAATCAGCCCCAGCATTTT.

The chain carries TRBV7-9 and TRBJ1-1; unclear D gene. The V gene's germline CDR1 is SEHNR and CDR2 FQNEAQ (reference sequence). The germline V and J ends were trimmed by 5 bases and 3 bases, with 19 bases remaining between them. The CDR3 is made up of 16 amino acids. CDR3 protein: CASSPRGQKIDTEAFF. As DNA, the CDR3 is TGTGCCAGCAGCCCGAGAGGGCAGAAGATTGACACTGAAGCTTTCTTT.

V is TRBV13 and J is TRBJ1-3, with a tentative D call TRBD1 (5 bases). V lost 5 bases and J 0 bases, leaving 14 bases between the germline ends. Looked up from germline, CDR1 is PRHDT and CDR2 is FYEKMQ (reference sequence). The CDR3 totals 16 residues. CDR3: CASSPTGGLSGNTIYF. In nucleotides, the CDR3 is TGTGCCAGCAGCCCCACAGGCGGACTCTCTGGAAACACCATATATTTT.

The gene calls are TRBV10-3 and TRBJ1-2; TRBD1 is a possible D gene (6 bases). Trimming pared 7 bases from V and 6 bases from J, leaving 27 bases between. This CDR3 spans 17 amino acids. The germline V gene has CDR1 ENHRY and CDR2 SYGVKD. The chain's CDR3 is CAIKLHPGQSEFDGYTF. The DNA for the CDR3 is TGTGCCATCAAGTTACACCCCGGACAGTCCGAGTTCGATGGCTACACCTTC.

The chain links TRBV19 to TRBJ2-7; the D is unclear. The length of the CDR3 is 12 residues. Germline-derived CDR1 and CDR2 are LNHDA and SQIVND (reference sequence). The ends were cut back, 3 bases at V and 5 bases at J, with 8 bases in the middle. CDR3 sequence reads: CASSMRGHEQYF. CDR3 bases: TGTGCCAGTAGTATGCGAGGCCACGAGCAGTACTTC. Full variable domain (outside the CDR3, taken from reference TRBV19 and TRBJ2-7): DGGITQSPKYLFRKEGQNVTLSCEQNLNHDAMYWYRQDPGQGLRLIYYSQIVNDFQKGDIAEGYSVSREKKESFPLTVTSAQKNPTAFYLCASSMRGHEQYFGPGTRLTVT.

J is TRBJ2-1 and V is TRBV5-1, with a tentative D call TRBD1 (6 bases). Germline CDR1 SGHRS, CDR2 YFSETQ. V gave up 1 base and J gave up 4 bases, with 12 bases separating them. The CDR3 is 15 residues long. The CDR3 sequence is CASSLSGQPYNEQFF. The CDR3 nucleotides are TGCGCCAGCAGCTTGTCCGGACAGCCGTACAATGAGCAGTTCTTC.

The CDR3 DNA follows: TGTGCCAGTAGTATAGATCCGAGGCAGCTAGCCAAAAACATTCAGTACTTC. It encodes CASSIDPRQLAKNIQYF. The chain employs TRBV19 and TRBJ2-4; D is uncertain. The CDR3 is 17 amino acids. Germline V gene data show CDR1 as LNHDA and CDR2 as SQIVND (reference sequence). V was clipped by 0 bases and J by 0 bases, with 12 bases between them.

The chain links TRBV25-1 to TRBJ2-5; 8 nucleotides line up with TRBD1. CDR3 length: 15 residues. J lost 2 bases, V lost 4 bases, and 6 bases had no gene match. In germline, CDR1 is MGHDK, CDR2 SYGVNS. The CDR3 DNA reads TGTGCCAGCAGTGTCCGGGACAGGCATCAAGAGACCCAGTACTTC. This gives the protein CASSVRDRHQETQYF.

This clone was recorded only once. The chain recombines TRBV14 with TRBJ2-3; tentatively, D is TRBD1 (5 bases). The CDR3 runs to 12 residues. V was cut by 2 bases and J by 9 bases, with 9 bases left in between. In germline, CDR1 is SGHDN, CDR2 FVKESK. For the CDR3, the DNA is TGTGCCAGCAGCCAACAGGGTTGGACGCAGTATTTT. Amino acid sequence: CASSQQGWTQYF.

This clone has more than one count but fewer than ten. This chain joins TRBV7-6 and TRBJ2-7, with D tentatively TRBD1 (5 bases). CDR1 and CDR2 from the germline V gene are SGHVS and FNYEAQ. V was clipped by 2 bases and J by 6 bases, with 11 bases between them. This CDR3 has 13 amino acids. For the CDR3, the DNA is TGTGCCAGCAGCTTACAGGGAAACTCCGAGCAGTACTTC. It is translated as CASSLQGNSEQYF.

This chain uses TRBV7-2 with TRBJ1-2; 8 nucleotides agree with TRBD1. The CDR3 totals 14 residues. Germline V gene data show CDR1 as SGHTA and CDR2 as FQGNSA. Trimming removed 2 bases from V and 7 bases from J; junction bases left unmatched: 6. CDR3 nucleotides: TGTGCCAGCAGCTTAAAGCAGGGGGCAAGTGGCTACACCTTC. Residues: CASSLKQGASGYTF.